This T cell receptor (beta chain) appears in the sequencing data of a study of shared clonotypes between healthy human individuals. The CDR3 totals 10 residues. V was cut by 6 bases and J by 7 bases, with 7 bases left in between. The germline V gene has CDR1 SGHTS and CDR2 YDEGEE. Findings of the study overall: Rarefaction gave evidence that sorted-subset sequencing remained incomplete despite large depth. Shared clonotypes: approximately 4.5% naive CD4, 3% to 3.5% naive CD8, around 2.4% memory CD4, roughly 0.4% memory CD8. Genetic and exposure-history diversity was limited by the small donor number.

Remarks on this clone: Its antigen remains unknown.

Repertoires were generated with immunoSEQ multiplex PCR, while TCRdb's copy carries only in-frame clones and drops some. The repertoire holds more than 550,000 clones, 90% seen once, with around a third in the top ten. The V call is TRBV5-8, the J call TRBJ1-2; a possible D gene is TRBD1 (6 bases). Source material: memory CD8+ T cells from PBMCs. The subset was: CD45RO+ cells pooled with CCR7-negative TemRA cells. This sequence originates from a young man in good health. Some clones in this sample may be carry-over from other donors' samples. This CDR3 is CASIRGGYTF. The CDR3 DNA reads as TGTGCCAGCATCAGGGGTGGCTACACCTTC.